This entry concerns a single T cell receptor beta chain. What it recognizes is unknown. This sample is part of a study of shared clonotypes between healthy human individuals. For the study at large: Aged 18 to 49, the donors were two women and three men. Study outcomes and limitations: Sampling was confined to blood; repertoires within tissues likely differ. At large depth, rarefaction still showed sorted-subset sequencing to be incomplete.

Assay used: immunoSEQ multiplex PCR; TCRdb lists only in-frame clones, some missing. Here the sample spans some 2,100,000 clones, approximately 96% being singletons. The source is a man aged 18 to 35 in good health. The sample taken for sequencing was naive CD4+ T cells sorted from blood. The subset denotes: CD45RA+ positively selected.

The CDR3 is CASRRAGVSEQYF. The CDR3 bases are TGTGCCAGCAGACGGGCAGGGGTCAGCGAGCAGTACTTC. J is TRBJ2-7 and V is TRBV27; perhaps TRBD1 as D (6 bases). The CDR3 has 13 residues. The germline gives CDR1 MNHEY, CDR2 SMNVEV (reference sequence). V lost 6 bases, J lost 6 bases, and 15 bases lay in between.